This TCR beta chain was documented in a study of PD-1 blockade in classical Hodgkin lymphoma (dated by TCRdb to 2019 to 2021). Study-wide context: Nivolumab dosing was 3 mg/kg intravenously every 2 weeks, continuing until either disease progression or unacceptable toxicity. To define a peripheral blood immune signature of response to PD-1 blockade in classical Hodgkin lymphoma, the study combined TCR beta sequencing with CyTOF. Paper-wide results and their limitations: Trial patients achieving complete response had baseline diversity similar to newly diagnosed patients, whereas partial responders and progressors had significantly lower diversity. CD4+ but not CD8+ TCR diversity rose significantly by C4D1 (p=0.0027 vs p=0.16), most apparent in complete responders (p=0.02). Lower diversity was observed in patients in whom nivolumab was started less than 1 year after ASCT, and these patients were excluded from later analyses so that confounding by immune reconstitution would be avoided. Only a single clinical trial cohort was studied, and what caused the repertoire differences, possibly disease activity or prior therapy, remained undefined. Baseline TCR diversity was reported to be lower in newly diagnosed patients than in healthy donors, and even lower in relapsed/refractory patients.

With regard to this clone: The clone's antigen remains unknown. One base away there is no much larger clone; base qualities are not given.

CDR3 length: 17 amino acids, cysteine to phenylalanine. CDR3 DNA only is kept here, 51 bases in frame from base 1. Per the germline V gene, MDHEN is the CDR1 and SYDVKM is the CDR2. V loses 4 bases at its end and J loses 2 bases; junction bases beyond the gene matches: 12. The sample's time point label, in plain terms: cycle 1 day 1 (C1D1), immediately before nivolumab initiation. Every trial patient had relapsed after autologous stem cell transplantation, and cohorts A, B and C differed in prior brentuximab vedotin exposure. The trial cohort included 55 to 65 patients with relapsed/refractory classical Hodgkin lymphoma, and each patient had a best overall response of complete response, partial response or progressive disease. Trial patients were treated with single-agent nivolumab in the multi-cohort phase II CheckMate 205 trial. An independent review committee assessed best overall response by applying the 2007 International Working Group response criteria. Trial PBMCs were collected just before the start of nivolumab (C1D1) and during therapy at cycle 2 day 1 and cycle 4 day 1. Peripheral blood was collected in 8 mL Vacutainer Cell Preparation Tubes, from which PBMCs were isolated by centrifugation and then cryopreserved.

Genomic DNA was isolated using the Qiagen DNeasy kit from unsorted PBMCs as well as from negatively selected CD4+ and CD8+ fractions. Using primers that anneal to V and J segments, immunoSEQ multiplex PCR amplified the TCR beta CDR3 regions. A synthetic immune receptor repertoire was used to minimize amplification bias, and any remaining bias was removed computationally after sequencing. The study's processing was this. Repertoire diversity was quantified as the Shannon entropy index using custom Python scripts. Unsorted, CD4+ and CD8+ repertoires were analyzed separately, except for combined analyses in which CD4+ and CD8+ sequences were merged in silico. Clonal expansion was defined as at least a 2-fold frequency increase after treatment relative to C1D1, with a pseudocount of 0.5 for undetected baseline clones. Singleton clones were defined as clones with 0 or 1 copy at C1D1, and non-singleton clones were defined as clones with 2 or more copies. Clones expanded in unsorted samples were assigned a CD4+, CD8+ or unknown annotation through matching of protein sequences in sorted samples from the same patient. Wilcoxon tests on paired samples were used to test diversity changes from C1D1 to C4D1. TCRdb re-hosts the immuneACCESS table, in-frame sequences only. Its copies lack some clones; in the studies checked, an unresolved V gene accounts for under half of them, and the cause for the rest is not known. V and J calls plus clone size are reproduced from that table; the DNA served to infer D and trimming. Counted in this sample were about 41,000 clones; roughly 70% of them appeared once. Under 25% of the sample is taken by the ten largest.

The receptor comes from a human donor with classical Hodgkin lymphoma. The material sequenced was peripheral blood mononuclear cells (PBMCs), taken at baseline. The rearranged chain carries TRBV28 and TRBJ1-2, with 8 bases matching TRBD1. Read as DNA, the sequence is TGTGCCAGCAGTTCTATACCCCCCTGGACAGGGAACTATGGCTACACCTTC. It translates to CASSSIPPWTGNYGYTF.